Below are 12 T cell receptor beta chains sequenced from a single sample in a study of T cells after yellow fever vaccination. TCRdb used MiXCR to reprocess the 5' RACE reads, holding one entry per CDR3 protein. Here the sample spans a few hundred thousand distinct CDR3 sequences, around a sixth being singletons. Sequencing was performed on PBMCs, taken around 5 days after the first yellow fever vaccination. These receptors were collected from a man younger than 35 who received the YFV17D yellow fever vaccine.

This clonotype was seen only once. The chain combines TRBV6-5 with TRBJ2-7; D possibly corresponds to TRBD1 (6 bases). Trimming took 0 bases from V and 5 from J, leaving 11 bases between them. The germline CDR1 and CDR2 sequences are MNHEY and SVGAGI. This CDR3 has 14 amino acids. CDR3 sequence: CASSYSIRGDEQYF. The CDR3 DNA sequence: TGTGCCAGCAGTTACTCGATCAGGGGCGACGAGCAGTACTTC.

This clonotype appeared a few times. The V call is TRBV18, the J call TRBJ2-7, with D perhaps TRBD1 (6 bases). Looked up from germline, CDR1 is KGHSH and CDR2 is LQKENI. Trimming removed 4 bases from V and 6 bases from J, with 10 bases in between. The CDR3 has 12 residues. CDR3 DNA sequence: TGTGCCAGCTCACACAGGGAGAGCGAGCAGTACGTC. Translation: CASSHRESEQYV.

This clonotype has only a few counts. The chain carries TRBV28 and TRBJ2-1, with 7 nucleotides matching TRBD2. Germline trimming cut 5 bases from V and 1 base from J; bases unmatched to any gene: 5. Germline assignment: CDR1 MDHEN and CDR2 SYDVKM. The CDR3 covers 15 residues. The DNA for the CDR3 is TGTGCCAGCAGTGACCTAGCGGTATCCTACAATGAGCAGTTCTTC. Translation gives CASSDLAVSYNEQFF.

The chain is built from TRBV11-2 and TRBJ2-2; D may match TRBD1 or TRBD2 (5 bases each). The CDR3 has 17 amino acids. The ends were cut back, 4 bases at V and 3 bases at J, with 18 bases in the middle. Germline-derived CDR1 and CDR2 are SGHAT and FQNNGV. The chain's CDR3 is CASSSPGWGSDTGELFF. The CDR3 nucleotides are TGTGCCAGCAGCTCACCTGGTTGGGGGAGTGACACCGGGGAGCTGTTTTTT.

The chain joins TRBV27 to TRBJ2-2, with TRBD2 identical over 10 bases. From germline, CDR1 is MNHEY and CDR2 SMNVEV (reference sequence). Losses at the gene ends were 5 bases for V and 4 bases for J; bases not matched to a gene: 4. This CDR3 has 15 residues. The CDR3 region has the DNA TGTGCCAGCAGTCACATAGCGGGGGGCACCGGGGAGCTGTTTTTT. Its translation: CASSHIAGGTGELFF.

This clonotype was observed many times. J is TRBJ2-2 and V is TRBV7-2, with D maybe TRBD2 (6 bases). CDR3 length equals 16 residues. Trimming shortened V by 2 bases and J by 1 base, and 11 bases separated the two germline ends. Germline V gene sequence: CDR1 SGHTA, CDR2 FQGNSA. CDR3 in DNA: TGTGCCAGCAGCTTACAGTCCGGGGGGAACACCGGGGAGCTGTTTTTT. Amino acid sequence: CASSLQSGGNTGELFF.

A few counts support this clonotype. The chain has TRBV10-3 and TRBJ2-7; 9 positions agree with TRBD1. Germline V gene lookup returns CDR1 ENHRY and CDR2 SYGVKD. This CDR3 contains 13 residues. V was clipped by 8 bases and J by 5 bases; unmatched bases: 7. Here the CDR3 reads CAISGTGYDEQYF. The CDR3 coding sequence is TGTGCCATCTCCGGGACAGGGTATGACGAGCAGTACTTC.

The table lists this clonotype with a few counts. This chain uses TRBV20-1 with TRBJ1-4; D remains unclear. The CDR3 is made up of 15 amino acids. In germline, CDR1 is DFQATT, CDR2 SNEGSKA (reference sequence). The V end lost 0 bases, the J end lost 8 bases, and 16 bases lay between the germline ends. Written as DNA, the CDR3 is TGCAGTGCTAGAGATGAAACAGCCCGCCGGGAAAAACTGTTTTTT. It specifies CSARDETARREKLFF.

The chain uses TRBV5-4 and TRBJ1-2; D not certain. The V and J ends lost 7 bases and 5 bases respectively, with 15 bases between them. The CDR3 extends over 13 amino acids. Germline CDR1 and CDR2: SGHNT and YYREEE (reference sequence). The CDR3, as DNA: TGTGCCAGCCTAGCCGCAGGTCGATATGGCTACACCTTC. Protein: CASLAAGRYGYTF.

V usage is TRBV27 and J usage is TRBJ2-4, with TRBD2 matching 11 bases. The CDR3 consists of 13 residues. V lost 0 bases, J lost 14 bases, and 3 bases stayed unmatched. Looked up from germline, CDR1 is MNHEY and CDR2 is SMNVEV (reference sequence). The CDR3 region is CASSLSGGLAEYF. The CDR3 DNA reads TGTGCCAGCAGTTTATCGGGGGGACTAGCGGAGTACTTC.

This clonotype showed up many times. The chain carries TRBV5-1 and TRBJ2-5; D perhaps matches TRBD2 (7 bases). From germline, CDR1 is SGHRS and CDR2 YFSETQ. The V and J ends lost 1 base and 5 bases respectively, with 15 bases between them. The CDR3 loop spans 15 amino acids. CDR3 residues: CASSLLGGATETQYF. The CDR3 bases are TGCGCCAGCAGCTTGTTAGGGGGGGCCACGGAGACCCAGTACTTC.

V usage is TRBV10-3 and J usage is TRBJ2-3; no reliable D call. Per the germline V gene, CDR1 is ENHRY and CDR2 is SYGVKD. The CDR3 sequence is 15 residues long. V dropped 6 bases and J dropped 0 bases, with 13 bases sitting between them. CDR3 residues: CAIRLSLTSTDTQYF. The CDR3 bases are TGTGCCATCAGACTGTCGTTAACTAGCACAGATACGCAGTATTTT.